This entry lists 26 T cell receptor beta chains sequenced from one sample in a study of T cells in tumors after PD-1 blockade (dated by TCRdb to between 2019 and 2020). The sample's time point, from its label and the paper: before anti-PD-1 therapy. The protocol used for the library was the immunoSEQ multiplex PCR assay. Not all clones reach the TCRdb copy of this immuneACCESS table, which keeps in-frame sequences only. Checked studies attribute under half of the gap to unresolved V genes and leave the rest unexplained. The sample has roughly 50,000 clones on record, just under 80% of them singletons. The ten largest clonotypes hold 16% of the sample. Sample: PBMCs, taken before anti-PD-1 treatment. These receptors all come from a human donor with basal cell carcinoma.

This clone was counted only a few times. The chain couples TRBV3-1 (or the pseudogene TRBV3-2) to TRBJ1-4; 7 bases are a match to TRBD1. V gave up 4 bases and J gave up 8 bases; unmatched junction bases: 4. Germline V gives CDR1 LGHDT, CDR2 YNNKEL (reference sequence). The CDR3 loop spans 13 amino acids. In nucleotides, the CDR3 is TGTGCCAGCAGCCGAACAGGGGTGGAAAAACTGTTTTTT. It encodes CASSRTGVEKLFF.

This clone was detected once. The DNA for the CDR3 is TGTGCCAGCACCTCGGGTAGGGGAGAGACCCAGTACTTC. This gives the protein CASTSGRGETQYF. V is TRBV12-3 or TRBV12-4 and J is TRBJ2-5, with a tentative D call TRBD1 (5 bases). CDR3 length: 13 residues. Trimming cost V 7 bases and J 4 bases, with 13 bases left between them.

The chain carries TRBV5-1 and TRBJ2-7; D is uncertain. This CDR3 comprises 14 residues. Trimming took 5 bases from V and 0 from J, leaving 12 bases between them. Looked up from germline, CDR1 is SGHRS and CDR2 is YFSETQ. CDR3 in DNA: TGCGCCAGCAGATTACAGACCAACTCCTACGAGCAGTACTTC. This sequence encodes CASRLQTNSYEQYF.

The CDR3: CASRLRQGDSYGYTF. CDR3 nucleotide sequence: TGTGCCAGCAGACTTCGACAGGGGGACAGCTATGGCTACACCTTC. The chain joins TRBV5-4 to TRBJ1-2; 9 nucleotides match TRBD1. The CDR3 contains 15 residues. J was trimmed by 4 bases and V by 5 bases; bases with no gene match: 9. CDR1 is SGHNT and CDR2 is YYREEE in the germline V gene (reference sequence).

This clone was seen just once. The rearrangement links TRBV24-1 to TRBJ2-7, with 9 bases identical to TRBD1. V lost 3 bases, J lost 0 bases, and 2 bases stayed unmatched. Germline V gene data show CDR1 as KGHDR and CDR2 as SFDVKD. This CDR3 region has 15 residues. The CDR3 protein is CATSDATGGSYEQYF. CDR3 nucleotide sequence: TGTGCCACCAGTGATGCGACAGGGGGCTCCTACGAGCAGTACTTC.

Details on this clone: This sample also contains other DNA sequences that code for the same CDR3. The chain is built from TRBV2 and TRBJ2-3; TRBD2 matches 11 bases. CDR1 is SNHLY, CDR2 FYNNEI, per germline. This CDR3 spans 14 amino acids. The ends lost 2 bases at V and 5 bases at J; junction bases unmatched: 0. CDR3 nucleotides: TGTGCCAGCAGTGAAACTAGCGGGAGAGATACGCAGTATTTT. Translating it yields CASSETSGRDTQYF.

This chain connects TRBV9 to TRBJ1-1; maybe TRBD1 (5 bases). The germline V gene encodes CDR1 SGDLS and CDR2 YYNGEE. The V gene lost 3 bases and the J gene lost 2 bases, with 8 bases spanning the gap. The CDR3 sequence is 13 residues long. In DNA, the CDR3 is TGTGCCAGCAGCGCCCAGGGTAACACTGAAGCTTTCTTT. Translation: CASSAQGNTEAFF.

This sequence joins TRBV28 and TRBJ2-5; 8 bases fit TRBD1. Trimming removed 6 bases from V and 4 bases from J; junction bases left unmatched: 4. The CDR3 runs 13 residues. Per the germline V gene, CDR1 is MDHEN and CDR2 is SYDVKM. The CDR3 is CASSTTGAETQYF. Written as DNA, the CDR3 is TGTGCCAGCAGCACGACAGGGGCAGAGACCCAGTACTTC.

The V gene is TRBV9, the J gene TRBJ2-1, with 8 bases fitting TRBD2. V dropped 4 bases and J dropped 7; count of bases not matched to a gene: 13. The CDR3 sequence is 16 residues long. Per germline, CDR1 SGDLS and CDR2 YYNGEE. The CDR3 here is CASSTVGTSGRNEQFF. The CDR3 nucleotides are TGTGCCAGCAGCACCGTGGGGACTAGTGGGCGTAATGAGCAGTTCTTC.

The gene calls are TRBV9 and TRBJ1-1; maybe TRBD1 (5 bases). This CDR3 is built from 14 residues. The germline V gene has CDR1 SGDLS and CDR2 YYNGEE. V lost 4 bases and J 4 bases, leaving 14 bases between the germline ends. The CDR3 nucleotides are TGTGCCAGCAGCCTATTACAGGTTTCCACTGAAGCTTTCTTT. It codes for CASSLLQVSTEAFF. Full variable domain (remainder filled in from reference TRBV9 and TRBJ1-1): DSGVTQTPKHLITATGQRVTLRCSPRSGDLSVYWYQQSLDQGLQFLIQYYNGEERAKGNILERFSAQQFPDLHSELNLSSLELGDSALYFCASSLLQVSTEAFFGQGTRLTVV.

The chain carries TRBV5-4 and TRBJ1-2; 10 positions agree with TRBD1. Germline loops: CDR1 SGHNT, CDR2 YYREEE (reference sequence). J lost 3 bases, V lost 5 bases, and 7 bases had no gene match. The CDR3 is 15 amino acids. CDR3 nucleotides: TGTGCCAGCAGGCGGACAGGGGGTGCTTACTATGGCTACACCTTC. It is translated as CASRRTGGAYYGYTF.

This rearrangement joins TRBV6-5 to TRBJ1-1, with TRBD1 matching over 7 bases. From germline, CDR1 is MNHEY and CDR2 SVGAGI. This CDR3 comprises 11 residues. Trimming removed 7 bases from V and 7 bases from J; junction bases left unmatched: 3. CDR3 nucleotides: TGTGCCAGCAACCGGGACAGTGAAGCTTTCTTT. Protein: CASNRDSEAFF.

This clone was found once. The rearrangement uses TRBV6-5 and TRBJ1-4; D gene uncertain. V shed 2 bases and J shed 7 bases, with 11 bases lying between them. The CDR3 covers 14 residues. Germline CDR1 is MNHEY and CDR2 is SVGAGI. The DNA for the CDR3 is TGTGCCAGCAGTTACAAACGGTCACGTGAAAAACTGTTTTTT. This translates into CASSYKRSREKLFF.

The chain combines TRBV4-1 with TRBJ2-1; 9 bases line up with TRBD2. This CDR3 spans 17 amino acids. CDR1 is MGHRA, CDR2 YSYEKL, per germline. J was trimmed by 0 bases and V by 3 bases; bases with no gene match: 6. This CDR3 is CASSHIIAGVSYNEQFF. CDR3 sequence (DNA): TGCGCCAGCAGCCACATTATAGCGGGAGTCTCCTACAATGAGCAGTTCTTC.

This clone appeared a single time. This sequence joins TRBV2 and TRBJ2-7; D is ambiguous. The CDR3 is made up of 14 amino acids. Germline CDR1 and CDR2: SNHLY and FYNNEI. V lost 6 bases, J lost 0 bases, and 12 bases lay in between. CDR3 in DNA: TGTGCCAGCAGCCTCGAGCCCGACTCCTACGAGCAGTACTTC. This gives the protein CASSLEPDSYEQYF. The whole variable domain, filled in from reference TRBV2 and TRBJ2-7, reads EPEVTQTPSHQVTQMGQEVILRCVPISNHLYFYWYRQILGQKVEFLVSFYNNEISEKSEIFDDQFSVERPDGSNFTLKIRSTKLEDSAMYFCASSLEPDSYEQYFGPGTRLTVT.

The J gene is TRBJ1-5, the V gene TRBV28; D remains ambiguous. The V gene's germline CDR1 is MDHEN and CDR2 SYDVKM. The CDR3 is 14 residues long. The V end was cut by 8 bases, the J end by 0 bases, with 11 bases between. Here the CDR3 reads CASEVGGSNQPQHF. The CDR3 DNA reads TGTGCCAGCGAAGTCGGAGGTAGCAATCAGCCCCAGCATTTT.

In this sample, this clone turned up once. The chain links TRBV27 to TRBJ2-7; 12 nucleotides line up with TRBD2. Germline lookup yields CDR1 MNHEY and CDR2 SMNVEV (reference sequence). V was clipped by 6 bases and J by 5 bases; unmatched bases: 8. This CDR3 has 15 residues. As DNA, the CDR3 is TGTGCCAGCAGCCTGCTAGCGGGAGGGCCCAACGAGCAGTACTTC. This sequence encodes CASSLLAGGPNEQYF.

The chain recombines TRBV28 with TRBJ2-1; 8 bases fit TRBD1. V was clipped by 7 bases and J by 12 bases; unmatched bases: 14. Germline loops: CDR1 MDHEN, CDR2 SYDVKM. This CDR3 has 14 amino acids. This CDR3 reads CASTAGQAQGRQFF. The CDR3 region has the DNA TGTGCCAGCACCGCGGGACAGGCCCAGGGTAGGCAGTTCTTC.

The CDR3 DNA follows: TGTGCCAGCAGGGAGGGCAGCGGTAATGAAAAACTGTTTTTT. Translating it yields CASREGSGNEKLFF. V and J are TRBV2 and TRBJ1-4, with D unclear. The CDR3 is 14 amino acids. V lost 6 bases, J lost 4 bases, and 12 bases lay in between. Per the germline V gene, CDR1 is SNHLY and CDR2 is FYNNEI.

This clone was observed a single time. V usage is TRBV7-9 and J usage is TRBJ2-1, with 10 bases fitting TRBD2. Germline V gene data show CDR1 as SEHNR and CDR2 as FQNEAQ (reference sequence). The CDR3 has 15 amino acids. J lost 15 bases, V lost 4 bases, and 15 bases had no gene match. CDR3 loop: CASSSGLASGGTGFF. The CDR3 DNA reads TGTGCCAGCAGCTCCGGTCTGGCTAGCGGGGGTACCGGGTTCTTC.

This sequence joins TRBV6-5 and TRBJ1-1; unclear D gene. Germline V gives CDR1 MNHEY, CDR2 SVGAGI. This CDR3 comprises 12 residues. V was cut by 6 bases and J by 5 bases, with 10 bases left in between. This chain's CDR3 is CASSRLETEAFF. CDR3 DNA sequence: TGTGCCAGCAGCAGACTCGAAACTGAAGCTTTCTTT.

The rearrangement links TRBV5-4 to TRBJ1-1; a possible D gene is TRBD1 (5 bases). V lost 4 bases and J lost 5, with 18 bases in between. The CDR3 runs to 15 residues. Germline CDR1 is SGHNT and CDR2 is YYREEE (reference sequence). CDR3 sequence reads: CASSLGGSGRTEAFF. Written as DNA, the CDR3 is TGTGCCAGCAGCCTTGGGGGATCAGGGAGGACTGAAGCTTTCTTT.

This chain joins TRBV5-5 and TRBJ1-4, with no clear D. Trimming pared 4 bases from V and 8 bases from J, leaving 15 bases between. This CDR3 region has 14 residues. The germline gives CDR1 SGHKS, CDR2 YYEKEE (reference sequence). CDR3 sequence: CASSPRPSTEKLFF. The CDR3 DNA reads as TGTGCCAGCAGCCCGCGACCCTCCACCGAAAAACTGTTTTTT.

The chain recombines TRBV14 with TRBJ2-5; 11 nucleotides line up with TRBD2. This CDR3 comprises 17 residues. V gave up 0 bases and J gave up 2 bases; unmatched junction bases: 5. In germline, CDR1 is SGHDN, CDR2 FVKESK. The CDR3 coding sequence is TGTGCCAGCAGCCAAGAAAGGACTAGCGGGTTTCAAGAGACCCAGTACTTC. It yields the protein CASSQERTSGFQETQYF.

CDR3 region: CASSQDTDEQFF. CDR3 nucleotide sequence: TGTGCCAGCAGCCAAGATACAGATGAGCAGTTCTTC. The chain employs TRBV3-1 (or the pseudogene TRBV3-2) and TRBJ2-1; D remains ambiguous. This CDR3 spans 12 amino acids. The V end lost 0 bases, the J end lost 8 bases, and 5 bases lay between the germline ends. Germline assignment: CDR1 LGHDT and CDR2 YNNKEL (reference sequence).

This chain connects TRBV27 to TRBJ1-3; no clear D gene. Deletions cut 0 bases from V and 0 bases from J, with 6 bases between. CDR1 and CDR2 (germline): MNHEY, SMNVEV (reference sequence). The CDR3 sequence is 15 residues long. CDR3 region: CASSLSGSSGNTIYF. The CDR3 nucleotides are TGTGCCAGCAGTTTATCGGGGAGCTCTGGAAACACCATATATTTT.